These T cell receptor beta chains were read from a single sample in a study of breast tumors, draining lymph nodes, adjacent tissues. TCRdb re-called the multiplex PCR reads through MiXCR, storing one row per CDR3 protein. The profile shows 23,000 or so distinct CDR3 sequences, 64% of them singletons. Sequencing input: tumor-adjacent breast tissue. Receptor source: a female donor with breast cancer. Some clones in this sample may be carry-over from other donors' samples. The CDR3 runs from the conserved cysteine through the conserved F or W. Clone size, where shown, is once, few, many, or a class for clones that have expanded.

v_call: TRBV7-8; clone_size: -; j_call: TRBJ1-6; cdr3_aa: CASSLGGSPLHF
v_call: TRBV2; clone_size: -; j_call: TRBJ1-3; cdr3_aa: CASSGDRSPKSGNTIYF
v_call: TRBV2; clone_size: -; j_call: TRBJ1-4; cdr3_aa: CASSLQDRATNEKLFF
v_call: TRBV5-6; clone_size: -; j_call: TRBJ2-5; cdr3_aa: CASSLETAHGETQYF
v_call: TRBV5-1; clone_size: once; j_call: TRBJ2-7; cdr3_aa: CASSSYVRDRYNEQYF
v_call: TRBV7-2; clone_size: -; j_call: TRBJ1-6; cdr3_aa: CASSSTGQYNSPLHF
v_call: TRBV2; clone_size: medium-sized; j_call: TRBJ1-5; cdr3_aa: CASSDRVISNQPQHF
v_call: TRBV2; clone_size: -; j_call: TRBJ2-7; cdr3_aa: CASAPRAGEQYF
v_call: TRBV18; clone_size: many; j_call: TRBJ2-2; cdr3_aa: CASYSGGAATGELFF
v_call: TRBV20-1; clone_size: -; j_call: TRBJ1-2; cdr3_aa: CSARETGERYYGYTF
v_call: TRBV20-1; clone_size: -; j_call: TRBJ2-1; cdr3_aa: CSAASGASSYNEQFF
v_call: TRBV7-9; clone_size: -; j_call: TRBJ2-1; cdr3_aa: CASSLAFDYYNEQFF
v_call: TRBV7-9; clone_size: -; j_call: TRBJ1-3; cdr3_aa: CASSPGLSSGNTIYF
v_call: TRBV2; clone_size: -; j_call: TRBJ2-7; cdr3_aa: CASRPGRTAYEQYF
v_call: TRBV13; clone_size: once; j_call: TRBJ1-3; cdr3_aa: CASSLPASGNTIYF
v_call: TRBV7-2; clone_size: -; j_call: TRBJ2-2; cdr3_aa: CASSFMQGYTGELFF
v_call: TRBV4-2; clone_size: once; j_call: TRBJ1-3; cdr3_aa: CASSQGARGNTIYF
v_call: TRBV6-2/TRBV6-3; clone_size: many; j_call: TRBJ2-1; cdr3_aa: CASSPLGLAANEQFF
v_call: TRBV24-1; clone_size: -; j_call: TRBJ2-1; cdr3_aa: CATSSGGPYNEQFF
v_call: TRBV15; clone_size: -; j_call: TRBJ1-5; cdr3_aa: CATSSQGGLGNQPQHF
v_call: TRBV4-2; clone_size: -; j_call: TRBJ2-3; cdr3_aa: CASRPLAGGGTDTQYF
v_call: TRBV7-2; clone_size: medium-sized; j_call: TRBJ1-5; cdr3_aa: CASSPDSSNQPQHF
v_call: TRBV5-5; clone_size: once; j_call: TRBJ2-3; cdr3_aa: CASTQDRGLTTDTQYF
v_call: TRBV29-1; clone_size: -; j_call: TRBJ1-2; cdr3_aa: CSVEGVGYGYTF
v_call: TRBV5-1; clone_size: -; j_call: TRBJ2-3; cdr3_aa: CASSLASGGDTQYF
v_call: TRBV7-9; clone_size: few; j_call: TRBJ2-7; cdr3_aa: CASSHRDRGYEQYF
v_call: TRBV24-1; clone_size: once; j_call: TRBJ1-2; cdr3_aa: CATSDWGGGYTF
v_call: TRBV27; clone_size: -; j_call: TRBJ2-1; cdr3_aa: CASSPCGEIPYNEQLF
v_call: TRBV5-5; clone_size: -; j_call: TRBJ2-3; cdr3_aa: CASSLTSSTDTQYF
v_call: TRBV6-5; clone_size: -; j_call: TRBJ1-6; cdr3_aa: CASRTGPDNSPLHF
v_call: TRBV2; clone_size: many; j_call: TRBJ2-7; cdr3_aa: CASSGDRIYEQYF
v_call: TRBV9; clone_size: many; j_call: TRBJ1-1; cdr3_aa: CASSPRVGLNTEAFF
v_call: TRBV7-3; clone_size: -; j_call: TRBJ2-3; cdr3_aa: CASSGLAGWGPPDTQYF
v_call: TRBV10-3; clone_size: once; j_call: TRBJ1-2; cdr3_aa: CAISERQLGGYTF
v_call: TRBV7-9; clone_size: many; j_call: TRBJ1-4; cdr3_aa: CASSLQGAANEKLFF
v_call: TRBV10-3; clone_size: -; j_call: TRBJ1-4; cdr3_aa: CAISESGRSEKLFF
v_call: TRBV6-6; clone_size: many; j_call: TRBJ2-7; cdr3_aa: CASSPAGLSSLNYEQYF
v_call: TRBV6-2/TRBV6-3; clone_size: many; j_call: TRBJ1-3; cdr3_aa: CASSPPARRGGGNTIYF
v_call: TRBV7-9; clone_size: few; j_call: TRBJ1-5; cdr3_aa: CASSLLSQPQHF
v_call: TRBV7-9; clone_size: -; j_call: TRBJ1-6; cdr3_aa: CASSSQQGSPLHF
v_call: TRBV9; clone_size: many; j_call: TRBJ2-2; cdr3_aa: CASSARTGVSTGELFF
v_call: TRBV5-1; clone_size: medium-sized; j_call: TRBJ2-7; cdr3_aa: CASSLVDSEDEQYF
v_call: TRBV5-1; clone_size: -; j_call: TRBJ1-1; cdr3_aa: CASSSRGDTEAFF
v_call: TRBV10-2; clone_size: once; j_call: TRBJ1-6; cdr3_aa: CASSDHGLHF
v_call: TRBV2; clone_size: -; j_call: TRBJ1-6; cdr3_aa: CAGSVGRNNSPLHF